Listed here are 4 T cell receptor beta chains from one sample, sequenced in a study of T-cell memory formation after mild COVID-19. TCRdb reanalysed the 5' RACE reads using MiXCR and keeps one entry per CDR3 protein. The data hold about 430,000 distinct CDR3 sequences, with approximately 19% observed a single time. The specimen sequenced was PBMCs or a T cell subset sorted from them (not recorded which). The receptors originated from a man between 18 and 29 years old who had mild COVID-19 (a few samples of this study predate the infection). Cell type and time point are not known.

This clonotype was observed at least ten times. One end of the junction fails to match germline, which may point to a read error. J is TRBJ1-1 and V is TRBV27; 9 bases agree with TRBD1. This CDR3 spans 11 amino acids. Germline CDR1 MNHEY, CDR2 SMNVEV (reference sequence). CDR3 in amino acids: CASSTDRGNPF. CDR3 DNA: TGTGCCAGCAGCACGGACAGGGGCAACCCATTT.

The chain carries TRBV6-2 or TRBV6-3 and TRBJ1-1; D ambiguous. Germline V gene lookup returns CDR1 MNHEY and CDR2 SVGEGT. Trimming removed 2 bases at V and 1 base at J, with 8 bases between. This CDR3 has 14 residues. The DNA for the CDR3 is TGTGCCAGCAGTTACGCCGGGTGGAACACTGAAGCTTTCTTT. It translates to CASSYAGWNTEAFF.

The chain joins TRBV24-1 to TRBJ2-2; TRBD1 agrees at 9 bases. Trimming removed 8 bases from V and 6 bases from J; junction bases left unmatched: 6. The CDR3 consists of 14 residues. Per germline, CDR1 KGHDR and CDR2 SFDVKD. CDR3 nucleotide sequence: TGTGCCACCATTGGGACAGGGTTGCCCGGGGAGCTGTTTTTT. It is translated as CATIGTGLPGELFF.

A few counts support this clonotype. This chain links TRBV19 with TRBJ1-5; D perhaps matches TRBD1 (5 bases). Per the germline V gene, CDR1 is LNHDA and CDR2 is SQIVND (reference sequence). The length of the CDR3 is 16 residues. Trimming removed 7 bases from V and 2 bases from J, with 18 bases in between. The CDR3 DNA sequence: TGTGCCAGTAATCCCCCGGGACCCATCGGCAATCAGCCCCAGCATTTT. As protein: CASNPPGPIGNQPQHF.